This T cell receptor beta chain was found in a study of blood T cell repertoires in COVID-19. Overall study: Both acute and convalescent COVID-19 samples were obtained from the United States, Italy and Spain.

The V end lost 0 bases, the J end lost 3 bases, and 6 bases lay between the germline ends. Germline-derived CDR1 and CDR2 are MNHEY and SVGAGI. This CDR3 spans 14 amino acids. Method: immunoSEQ multiplex PCR; TCRdb's copy keeps in-frame clones and lacks some. The data contain 150,000 or so clones, around 84% of them singletons. The chain recombines TRBV6-5 with TRBJ1-3, with D uncertain. Input material: PBMCs or T cells enriched from blood (not recorded which). The TCR comes from a man in his forties or fifties who had recovered from COVID-19. The CDR3 DNA sequence: TGTGCCAGCAGTTACTCGCGGGTTGGAAACACCATATATTTT. Its protein product is CASSYSRVGNTIYF.